Shown below are 30 T cell receptor beta chains from a single sample sequenced in a study of naive CD8 T cells in extremely preterm neonates. Deliveries were elective term cesareans at roughly 35-43 weeks, with no labor or membrane rupture. Clones were sequenced by immunoSEQ multiplex PCR, and TCRdb holds only the in-frame ones, with some missing. The repertoire includes 6,000 to 9,000 clones, roughly nine tenths of them detected once, and 0.45% to 0.55% sits in the top ten. Sequencing was carried out using naive CD8+ T cells from cord blood. The receptors were gathered from a newborn in good health.

The count of this clone is one. The chain combines TRBV6-1 with TRBJ1-6; the D is unclear. Germline loops: CDR1 MNHNS, CDR2 SASEGT. There are 14 residues in the CDR3. V lost 6 bases, J lost 16 bases, and 22 bases lay in between. CDR3 coding DNA: TGTGCCAGCAGCTCTACCTCTCGGAGCATAAGGCTCCACTTT. Residues: CASSSTSRSIRLHF.

The rearrangement uses TRBV6-1 and TRBJ2-7, with D possibly TRBD1 on 6 matching bases. Germline values: CDR1 MNHNS, CDR2 SASEGT. The CDR3 length is 12 residues. The germline V and J ends were trimmed by 4 bases and 5 bases, with 9 bases remaining between them. Here the CDR3 reads CASSATGNEQYF. The CDR3 DNA sequence: TGTGCCAGCAGTGCTACAGGGAACGAGCAGTACTTC.

This chain joins TRBV27 and TRBJ2-3, with 7 positions matching TRBD2. The junction had 4 bases not matched to a gene; V was cut back by 2 bases and J by 2 bases. Germline lookup yields CDR1 MNHEY and CDR2 SMNVEV (reference sequence). CDR3 length: 15 residues. The CDR3 spells CASSLGGRDTDTQYF. The DNA for the CDR3 is TGTGCCAGCAGTTTAGGCGGGAGAGACACAGATACGCAGTATTTT.

This rearrangement joins TRBV27 to TRBJ1-1; D might be TRBD1 (6 bases). Germline V lookup: CDR1 MNHEY, CDR2 SMNVEV (reference sequence). V lost 1 base and J 3 bases, leaving 6 bases between the germline ends. The CDR3 spans 13 residues. The CDR3 sequence: CASSLYRDTEAFF. The CDR3 nucleotides read TGTGCCAGCAGTTTATACAGGGACACTGAAGCTTTCTTT.

The J gene is TRBJ2-7, the V gene TRBV5-4; 11 bases agree with TRBD2. Trimming at V came to 0 bases and at J to 7 bases, leaving 0 bases not matched to a gene. The CDR3 has 13 residues. Germline V gene data show CDR1 as SGHNT and CDR2 as YYREEE (reference sequence). The CDR3 DNA sequence: TGTGCCAGCAGCTTGGGACTAGCGGGAGAGCAGTACTTC. It specifies CASSLGLAGEQYF.

The chain carries TRBV5-1 and TRBJ1-1; 7 bases map to TRBD1. There are 12 residues in the CDR3. V dropped 2 bases and J dropped 5; count of bases not matched to a gene: 0. The germline V gene has CDR1 SGHRS and CDR2 YFSETQ. The CDR3 region is CASSLQGTEAFF. For the CDR3, the DNA is TGCGCCAGCAGCTTACAGGGGACTGAAGCTTTCTTT.

Of note for this clone: A read error may account for a junction end that differs from germline. The rearrangement joins TRBV12-5 to TRBJ1-2, with D possibly being TRBD1 (6 bases). Germline-derived CDR1 and CDR2 are LGHNT and FRNRAP. The CDR3 has 15 residues. CDR3 residues: CASGLGGTSNYGYTF. The CDR3 region has the DNA TGTGCTAGTGGCTTGGGTGGGACATCTAACTATGGCTACACCTTC.

The genes are TRBV7-9 and TRBJ1-1, with TRBD1 as a possible D gene (5 bases). The CDR3 has 14 amino acids. V dropped 2 bases and J dropped 5 bases, with 12 bases sitting between them. In germline, CDR1 is SEHNR, CDR2 FQNEAQ (reference sequence). In DNA, the CDR3 is TGTGCCAGCAGCTTAAACACAGGATATACTGAAGCTTTCTTT. This sequence encodes CASSLNTGYTEAFF.

This clone was counted between two and nine times. This chain joins TRBV7-9 and TRBJ2-5, with TRBD1 identical over 9 bases. Trimming cost V 5 bases and J 5 bases; bases outside gene matches: 9. Germline CDR1 reads SEHNR; CDR2 reads FQNEAQ (reference sequence). The CDR3 contains 15 residues. CDR3 region: CASSPRDREKETQYF. CDR3 DNA: TGTGCCAGCAGCCCCCGGGACAGGGAAAAGGAGACCCAGTACTTC.

The chain uses TRBV10-2 and TRBJ1-1, with D possibly being TRBD1 (6 bases). V gave up 5 bases and J gave up 2 bases, with 12 bases separating them. Germline V CDR1 and CDR2: WSHSY, SAAADI. The CDR3 is 14 amino acids. CDR3 amino acids: CASSPRQANTEAFF. The CDR3 nucleotides are TGCGCCAGCAGTCCCAGACAGGCAAACACTGAAGCTTTCTTT.

V is TRBV7-2 and J is TRBJ2-7; D call uncertain. The germline V gene encodes CDR1 SGHTA and CDR2 FQGNSA. This CDR3 is 14 amino acids long. V lost 5 bases and J 1 base, leaving 12 bases between the germline ends. CDR3 bases: TGTGCCAGCAGCCCCACGACACTGTCCTACGAGCAGTACTTC. Translated, it gives CASSPTTLSYEQYF. The full variable domain, its missing parts supplied by reference TRBV7-2 and TRBJ2-7, is GAGVSQSPSNKVTEKGKDVELRCDPISGHTALYWYRQSLGQGLEFLIYFQGNSAPDKSGLPSDRFSAERTGGSVSTLTIQRTQQEDSAVYLCASSPTTLSYEQYFGPGTRLTVT.

The J gene is TRBJ1-3, the V gene TRBV7-8, with 7 bases that match TRBD1. This CDR3 comprises 14 residues. V shed 5 bases, J shed 4 bases, and the junction held 5 bases outside the gene matches. Germline assignment: CDR1 SGHVS and CDR2 FQNEAQ. CDR3 DNA: TGTGCCAGCAGCCAGACAGGGACCGGAAACACCATATATTTT. Its protein product is CASSQTGTGNTIYF.

V is TRBV5-4 and J is TRBJ2-7; no firm D call. This CDR3 is built from 11 residues. Germline V gene sequence: CDR1 SGHNT, CDR2 YYREEE (reference sequence). The V end was cut by 3 bases, the J end by 4 bases, with 5 bases between. In nucleotides, the CDR3 is TGTGCCAGCAGCTCCCCTTACGAGCAGTACTTC. Amino acids: CASSSPYEQYF.

V is TRBV27 and J is TRBJ1-1; 8 nucleotides align to TRBD1. The CDR3 sequence is 14 residues long. Per germline, CDR1 MNHEY and CDR2 SMNVEV (reference sequence). With V trimmed by 6 bases and J by 7 bases, 10 bases remained unmatched. CDR3 loop: CASSTRTGRVEAFF. CDR3 DNA: TGTGCCAGCAGCACTCGGACAGGGCGCGTTGAAGCTTTCTTT.

The chain carries TRBV7-8 and TRBJ2-1; TRBD2 might be the D (7 bases). Germline assignment: CDR1 SGHVS and CDR2 FQNEAQ. The CDR3 is 15 residues long. Trimming removed 4 bases from V and 6 bases from J, with 16 bases in between. The CDR3 sequence: CASSSAGIGGNEQFF. DNA for the CDR3: TGTGCCAGCAGCTCAGCGGGGATAGGGGGCAATGAGCAGTTCTTC.

The gene calls are TRBV10-1 and TRBJ2-7; tentative D call: TRBD1 (5 bases). V was pared by 0 bases and J by 6 bases, with 12 bases between. The length of the CDR3 is 14 residues. Germline V lookup: CDR1 WNHNN, CDR2 SYGVQD (reference sequence). Written as DNA, the CDR3 is TGCGCCAGCAGTGAGTCGAGCAGGGTAGGCGAGCAGTACTTC. Translated: CASSESSRVGEQYF.

This sequence joins TRBV12-5 and TRBJ1-1; the D is unclear. This CDR3 has 14 residues. V was pared by 0 bases and J by 1 base, with 6 bases between. Germline V lookup: CDR1 LGHNT, CDR2 FRNRAP. The CDR3 DNA reads TGTGCTAGTGGTTTGGTACGGGGGAACACTGAAGCTTTCTTT. It codes for CASGLVRGNTEAFF.

The chain is built from TRBV7-6 and TRBJ2-7; 13 nucleotides line up with TRBD2. The V gene's germline CDR1 is SGHVS and CDR2 FNYEAQ. This CDR3 is 14 amino acids long. The trim removed 4 bases at V and 4 bases at J, leaving 1 base unmatched. As DNA, the CDR3 is TGTGCCAGCAGCTGGACTAGCGGGAGTTACGAGCAGTACTTC. It encodes CASSWTSGSYEQYF.

The CDR3 DNA reads TGCAGTGCTAGAGTCGAGCCCCAGCATTTT. Translated, it gives CSARVEPQHF. The V call is TRBV20-1, the J call TRBJ1-5; D not resolved. CDR1 and CDR2 from the germline V gene are DFQATT and SNEGSKA (reference sequence). Trimming pared 1 base from V and 8 bases from J, leaving 3 bases between. The CDR3 spans 10 residues.

The V gene is TRBV27, the J gene TRBJ2-5; TRBD2 is a possible D gene (5 bases). The ends were cut back, 9 bases at V and 7 bases at J, with 15 bases in the middle. Germline CDR1 reads MNHEY; CDR2 reads SMNVEV (reference sequence). The CDR3 totals 12 residues. The CDR3 is CASGRGRGTQYF. CDR3 DNA sequence: TGTGCCAGTGGGCGAGGGCGTGGGACCCAGTACTTC.

This clone was seen once. The chain uses TRBV9 and TRBJ1-1, with D hard to call. This CDR3 comprises 15 residues. V shed 0 bases and J shed 1 base, with 10 bases lying between them. Germline V gene data show CDR1 as SGDLS and CDR2 as YYNGEE. In nucleotides, the CDR3 is TGTGCCAGCAGCGTAGAGGAGGCCTCGAACACTGAAGCTTTCTTT. Residues: CASSVEEASNTEAFF.

The V gene is TRBV9, the J gene TRBJ2-1, with 8 bases aligning to TRBD2. This CDR3 has 15 amino acids. Trimming removed 0 bases from V and 5 bases from J; junction bases left unmatched: 4. Germline V gene sequence: CDR1 SGDLS, CDR2 YYNGEE. The CDR3 sequence is CASSVGSGNHNEQFF. CDR3 nucleotides: TGTGCCAGCAGCGTAGGTAGCGGGAACCACAATGAGCAGTTCTTC. The full variable domain, in which reference TRBV9 and TRBJ2-1 provide the parts outside the CDR3, is DSGVTQTPKHLITATGQRVTLRCSPRSGDLSVYWYQQSLDQGLQFLIQYYNGEERAKGNILERFSAQQFPDLHSELNLSSLELGDSALYFCASSVGSGNHNEQFFGPGTRLTVL.

The gene calls are TRBV9 and TRBJ2-7; TRBD2 aligns across 11 bases. The CDR3 loop spans 16 amino acids. Germline V CDR1 and CDR2: SGDLS, YYNGEE. The V and J ends lost 1 base and 5 bases, in that order; junction bases with no gene match: 8. In DNA form, the CDR3 reads TGTGCCAGCAGCGTACTAGCGGGAGGTACCCTGGACGAGCAGTACTTC. Its translation is CASSVLAGGTLDEQYF.

This chain's CDR3 is CASSPGQNTGELFF. Written as DNA, the CDR3 is TGTGCCAGCAGCCCGGGACAGAACACCGGGGAGCTGTTTTTT. The chain links TRBV16 to TRBJ2-2; a weak D match, TRBD1 (6 bases). V was cut by 4 bases and J by 1 base, with 7 bases left in between. CDR1 and CDR2 (germline): KGHSY, FQNENV. This CDR3 region has 14 residues. The full variable domain, completed using reference TRBV16 and TRBJ2-2, is GEEVAQTPKHLVRGEGQKAKLYCAPIKGHSYVFWYQQVLKNEFKFLISFQNENVFDETGMPKERFSAKCLPNSPCSLEIQATKLEDSAVYFCASSPGQNTGELFFGEGSRLTVL.

Worth noting for this clone: At the DNA level, this CDR3 is encoded by other sequences in the same sample as well. The chain links TRBV29-1 to TRBJ1-4; D gene unclear. Germline assignment: CDR1 SQVTM and CDR2 ANQGSEA. V lost 4 bases, J lost 5 bases, and 17 bases lay in between. The CDR3 extends over 15 amino acids. CDR3 nucleotides: TGCAGCGTTGTTTCCGGGCGGGGAACCAATGAAAAACTGTTTTTT. This sequence encodes CSVVSGRGTNEKLFF.

J is TRBJ1-1 and V is TRBV30; TRBD1 agrees at 9 bases. CDR3 size: 13 residues. V was clipped by 8 bases and J by 1 base; unmatched bases: 5. Germline CDR1 GTSNPN, CDR2 SVGIG (reference sequence). This CDR3 reads CAGDRATNTEAFF. DNA for the CDR3: TGTGCCGGGGACAGGGCTACGAACACTGAAGCTTTCTTT.

V usage is TRBV19 and J usage is TRBJ1-2; the match to TRBD1 covers 8 bases. CDR1 LNHDA and CDR2 SQIVND come from the germline V gene (reference sequence). V lost 2 bases and J lost 3; bases outside the gene matches: 2. This CDR3 has 14 residues. The CDR3 nucleotides read TGTGCCAGTAGTATACCGGACAGGGACTATGGCTACACCTTC. This gives the protein CASSIPDRDYGYTF.

The chain employs TRBV19 and TRBJ2-6; maybe TRBD1 (5 bases). The V and J ends lost 6 bases and 0 bases respectively, with 18 bases between them. CDR1 LNHDA and CDR2 SQIVND come from the germline V gene (reference sequence). The CDR3 has 18 residues. DNA for the CDR3: TGTGCCAGTAGCTCATATGGGGCCCCCCCCTCTGGGGCCAACGTCCTGACTTTC. Protein: CASSSYGAPPSGANVLTF.

The chain links TRBV11-2 to TRBJ1-6, with D unclear. From germline, CDR1 is SGHAT and CDR2 FQNNGV. The CDR3 spans 13 residues. V was clipped by 1 base and J by 7 bases, with 5 bases between them. CDR3 protein: CASSLGQNSPLHF. The CDR3 nucleotides read TGTGCCAGCAGCTTAGGACAAAATTCACCCCTCCACTTT.

The genes are TRBV5-6 and TRBJ2-3; 10 positions agree with TRBD2. V lost 3 bases, J lost 3 bases, and 4 bases stayed unmatched. Germline CDR1 and CDR2: SGHDT and YYEEEE. The CDR3 is 15 amino acids. CDR3 region: CASSSGTSETDTQYF. CDR3 in DNA: TGTGCCAGCAGCTCGGGGACTAGCGAAACAGATACGCAGTATTTT.